The 30 T cell receptor beta chains reported below all come from one sample, sequenced in a study of blood T cell repertoires in COVID-19. Here immunoSEQ multiplex PCR was the method, and the copy in TCRdb shows in-frame clones only, minus some. The table has some 150,000 clones, about 85% seen once; the top ten hold roughly 1.1%. The sequencing input was peripheral blood. The receptors shown here come from a man in his 60s who had recovered from COVID-19.

V usage is TRBV10-3 and J usage is TRBJ2-1; TRBD1 matches at 10 bases. This CDR3 spans 15 amino acids. V was pared by 4 bases and J by 4 bases, with 4 bases of the junction left unmatched. In germline, CDR1 is ENHRY, CDR2 SYGVKD. The CDR3 spells CAISAPGQGYNEQFF. In DNA, the CDR3 is TGTGCCATCAGTGCTCCGGGACAGGGGTACAATGAGCAGTTCTTC.

This sequence joins TRBV9 and TRBJ2-1; D might be TRBD2 (5 bases). Trimming shortened V by 4 bases and J by 0 bases, and 14 bases separated the two germline ends. The CDR3 covers 16 residues. Germline lookup yields CDR1 SGDLS and CDR2 YYNGEE. The CDR3 is CASSRGADRSYNEQFF. The CDR3 nucleotides are TGTGCCAGCAGCAGAGGAGCGGACCGCTCCTACAATGAGCAGTTCTTC. Complete variable domain (other parts from reference TRBV9 and TRBJ2-1): DSGVTQTPKHLITATGQRVTLRCSPRSGDLSVYWYQQSLDQGLQFLIQYYNGEERAKGNILERFSAQQFPDLHSELNLSSLELGDSALYFCASSRGADRSYNEQFFGPGTRLTVL.

This sequence joins TRBV6-2 or TRBV6-3 and TRBJ1-5; 7 bases line up with TRBD1. The CDR3 has 18 amino acids. Trimming removed 2 bases from V and 5 bases from J; junction bases left unmatched: 15. The germline V gene has CDR1 MNHEY and CDR2 SVGEGT. DNA for the CDR3: TGTGCCAGCAGTTACGTAAGGACGACAGGGTGGATCGATCAGCCCCAGCATTTT. It codes for CASSYVRTTGWIDQPQHF.

The chain is built from TRBV9 and TRBJ2-3; TRBD2 matches at 13 bases. This CDR3 spans 18 amino acids. Germline-derived CDR1 and CDR2 are SGDLS and YYNGEE. After removal of 4 bases from V and 0 bases from J, the junction contained 8 bases not matched to a gene. DNA of the CDR3: TGTGCCAGCAGCTCTCCCGGGACTAGCGGGATTAGCACAGATACGCAGTATTTT. Translated, it gives CASSSPGTSGISTDTQYF.

V and J are TRBV27 and TRBJ1-6; D remains unclear. Trimming cost V 6 bases and J 4 bases, with 7 bases left between them. There are 13 residues in the CDR3. The V gene's germline CDR1 is MNHEY and CDR2 SMNVEV (reference sequence). CDR3 residues: CASSPPYNSPLHF. Here the CDR3 DNA reads TGTGCCAGCAGCCCTCCGTATAATTCACCCCTCCACTTT.

Only one count was recorded for this clone. The CDR3 here is CASSSVAGRGGYEQYF. In DNA, the CDR3 is TGTGCCAGCAGCTCGGTAGCGGGGAGAGGTGGTTACGAGCAGTACTTC. The J gene is TRBJ2-7, the V gene TRBV5-4, with TRBD2 identical over 8 bases. CDR3 length: 16 amino acids. The V gene's germline CDR1 is SGHNT and CDR2 YYREEE (reference sequence). V was clipped by 3 bases and J by 4 bases; unmatched bases: 12.

V and J are TRBV9 and TRBJ1-2, with D maybe TRBD1 (5 bases). V lost 3 bases, J lost 5 bases, and 11 bases lay in between. CDR1 is SGDLS and CDR2 is YYNGEE in the germline V gene. The CDR3 contains 13 residues. The CDR3 spells CASSGGEEYGYTF. The CDR3, as DNA: TGTGCCAGCAGCGGGGGGGAGGAGTATGGCTACACCTTC.

On this clone: This specimen includes other DNA sequences encoding the same CDR3. The chain joins TRBV5-1 to TRBJ2-7, with a weak D call TRBD2 (5 bases). The CDR3 has 15 amino acids. Germline loops: CDR1 SGHRS, CDR2 YFSETQ. V was trimmed by 3 bases and J by 3 bases, leaving 16 bases between them. CDR3 protein: CASSYRGPSGYEQYF. CDR3 nucleotide sequence: TGCGCCAGCAGCTACCGAGGGCCATCGGGCTACGAGCAGTACTTC.

The chain combines TRBV18 with TRBJ2-7; TRBD1 matches at 10 bases. This CDR3 has 15 residues. J gave up 3 bases and V 2 bases, and 4 bases lay outside the gene matches. The V gene's germline CDR1 is KGHSH and CDR2 LQKENI. The CDR3 sequence is CASSPSDRGLYEQYF. The CDR3 DNA reads as TGTGCCAGCTCACCATCCGACAGGGGGCTCTACGAGCAGTACTTC.

The rearrangement joins TRBV11-3 to TRBJ2-3; 10 bases fit TRBD1. The germline V gene encodes CDR1 SGHNT and CDR2 YENEEA. V shed 3 bases and J 2 bases; nucleotides not matched to a gene: 5. The CDR3 has 16 residues. The CDR3 coding sequence is TGTGCCAGCAGCTTCTCCGGGACAGGGGCCACAGATACGCAGTATTTT. Its protein is CASSFSGTGATDTQYF.

To note about this clone: The junction does not match germline at one end; this may be a read error. V and J are TRBV7-7 and TRBJ2-1, with D perhaps TRBD2 (6 bases). Germline CDR1 reads SSHAT; CDR2 reads FNYEAQ (reference sequence). The CDR3 is 18 amino acids. The CDR3 region has the DNA TGTGCTAGCAGCTTAGTCCCTAGGAGCGCGGGGCCCTACAATGAGCAGTTCTTC. This translates into CASSLVPRSAGPYNEQFF.

V and J are TRBV6-5 and TRBJ2-1; a weak D match, TRBD2 (7 bases). CDR3 length: 15 amino acids. The V gene's germline CDR1 is MNHEY and CDR2 SVGAGI. V dropped 7 bases and J dropped 4 bases, with 17 bases sitting between them. CDR3 DNA sequence: TGTGCCAGCACCTTGATCAGGGGAGGGTACAATGAGCAGTTCTTC. The encoded protein is CASTLIRGGYNEQFF.

The CDR3 loop reads CATSDSGGSSSTDTQYF. The DNA for the CDR3 is TGTGCCACCAGTGATTCAGGGGGATCCAGTAGCACAGATACGCAGTATTTT. The chain joins TRBV24-1 to TRBJ2-3; 7 nucleotides line up with TRBD1. Germline-derived CDR1 and CDR2 are KGHDR and SFDVKD. J was trimmed by 0 bases and V by 2 bases; bases with no gene match: 7. The CDR3 consists of 17 residues.

The chain carries TRBV7-3 and TRBJ1-5, with D perhaps matching TRBD1 (5 bases). This CDR3 has 13 amino acids. Germline CDR1 reads SGHTA; CDR2 reads FQGTGA. Deletions cut 5 bases from V and 3 bases from J, with 8 bases between. For the CDR3, the DNA is TGTGCCAGCAGCCCGGGGGTCAATCAGCCCCAGCATTTT. Its translation is CASSPGVNQPQHF.

V and J are TRBV6-5 and TRBJ2-7; TRBD1 is a possible D gene (6 bases). The germline V gene has CDR1 MNHEY and CDR2 SVGAGI. V lost 6 bases and J lost 8, with 11 bases in between. The CDR3 is made up of 11 amino acids. The CDR3 DNA reads TGTGCCAGCAGGAAAGGGGGACAGCAGTACTTC. The encoded protein is CASRKGGQQYF.

This rearrangement joins TRBV5-5 to TRBJ1-2, with D uncertain. CDR3 length: 17 residues. The germline CDR1 and CDR2 sequences are SGHKS and YYEKEE (reference sequence). V was clipped by 1 base and J by 0 bases, with 16 bases between them. Here the CDR3 DNA reads TGTGCCAGCAGCTTGCATGTCTTGCTTACGGCTAACTATGGCTACACCTTC. Protein sequence: CASSLHVLLTANYGYTF.

V usage is TRBV7-2 and J usage is TRBJ1-6; 7 nucleotides agree with TRBD1. V gave up 4 bases and J gave up 10 bases; unmatched junction bases: 7. The CDR3 has 14 amino acids. Germline CDR1 is SGHTA and CDR2 is FQGNSA. The CDR3 spells CASSSLRGVSPLHF. The CDR3, as DNA: TGTGCCAGCAGCTCGCTCAGGGGGGTCTCACCCCTCCACTTT.

The chain recombines TRBV5-1 with TRBJ1-5; D not certain. The V gene lost 2 bases and the J gene lost 4 bases, with 7 bases spanning the gap. CDR1 is SGHRS, CDR2 YFSETQ, per germline. The CDR3 has 13 residues. This CDR3 is CASSFGPNQPQHF. For the CDR3, the DNA is TGCGCCAGCAGCTTTGGGCCTAATCAGCCCCAGCATTTT. Filled out from reference TRBV5-1 and TRBJ1-5, the complete variable domain reads KAGVTQTPRYLIKTRGQQVTLSCSPISGHRSVSWYQQTPGQGLQFLFEYFSETQRNKGNFPGRFSGRQFSNSRSEMNVSTLELGDSALYLCASSFGPNQPQHFGDGTRLSIL.

This chain links TRBV27 with TRBJ2-3; 8 bases are shared with TRBD2. Trimming took 10 bases from V and 2 from J; bases not matched to a gene: 8. The CDR3 totals 14 residues. Germline V lookup: CDR1 MNHEY, CDR2 SMNVEV (reference sequence). CDR3 coding DNA: TGTGCCACCAAGCCGGGGGGGGCCACAGATACGCAGTATTTT. Encoded protein: CATKPGGATDTQYF.

The table lists this clone with a count of one. The V gene is TRBV7-9, the J gene TRBJ2-1; 11 bases align to TRBD2. Losses at the gene ends were 5 bases for V and 7 bases for J; bases not matched to a gene: 7. Germline lookup yields CDR1 SEHNR and CDR2 FQNEAQ (reference sequence). The CDR3 runs to 15 residues. DNA of the CDR3: TGTGCCAGCAGCCCCCCTAGCGGGGGGCGGAATGAGCAGTTCTTC. Amino acids: CASSPPSGGRNEQFF.

The chain is built from TRBV18 and TRBJ1-5; 9 bases fit TRBD1. V trimming: 4 bases; J trimming: 7 bases; junction bases outside the gene matches: 8. Germline V lookup: CDR1 KGHSH, CDR2 LQKENI. This CDR3 is built from 15 residues. The CDR3 nucleotides are TGTGCCAGCTCACGGGGACAGGGAATCCCCCAGCCCCAGCATTTT. Protein product: CASSRGQGIPQPQHF. Full variable domain (outside the CDR3, taken from reference TRBV18 and TRBJ1-5): NAGVMQNPRHLVRRRGQEARLRCSPMKGHSHVYWYRQLPEEGLKFMVYLQKENIIDESGMPKERFSAEFPKEGPSILRIQQVVRGDSAAYFCASSRGQGIPQPQHFGDGTRLSIL.

This rearrangement joins TRBV19 to TRBJ1-6, with 9 bases matching TRBD1. The CDR3 has 15 amino acids. The V and J ends lost 4 bases and 10 bases, in that order; junction bases with no gene match: 8. Looked up from germline, CDR1 is LNHDA and CDR2 is SQIVND (reference sequence). In DNA, the CDR3 is TGTGCCAGTAGTAGAGCGGGACAGGGTCACTCACCCCTCCACTTT. Its translation: CASSRAGQGHSPLHF.

The rearrangement joins TRBV12-5 to TRBJ2-3; a possible D gene is TRBD1 (6 bases). Per germline, CDR1 LGHNT and CDR2 FRNRAP. V was shortened by 9 bases and J by 2 bases, with 12 bases between the two germline ends. The CDR3 is 13 residues long. CDR3: CASLDSNTDTQYF. The CDR3 DNA follows: TGTGCTAGCCTGGACAGTAACACAGATACGCAGTATTTT.

This chain joins TRBV2 and TRBJ2-5; 9 nucleotides agree with TRBD1. The length of the CDR3 is 15 residues. Germline trimming cut 5 bases from V and 2 bases from J; bases unmatched to any gene: 6. Looked up from germline, CDR1 is SNHLY and CDR2 is FYNNEI. CDR3 protein: CASSPDRGRQETQYF. DNA for the CDR3: TGTGCCAGCAGTCCTGACAGGGGGAGACAAGAGACCCAGTACTTC.

This chain connects TRBV4-2 to TRBJ1-3, with D maybe TRBD1 (6 bases). This CDR3 contains 16 residues. Trimming cost V 0 bases and J 0 bases, with 9 bases left between them. Germline V gives CDR1 LGHNA, CDR2 YNFKEQ. The CDR3 protein is CASSQDPGDSGNTIYF. The CDR3 nucleotides read TGTGCCAGCAGCCAAGATCCAGGGGACTCTGGAAACACCATATATTTT.

This clone showed up just once. One end of the junction varies from germline; a read error may be responsible. The chain couples TRBV2 to TRBJ2-7; 9 bases match TRBD1. The CDR3 spans 12 residues. Germline CDR1 reads SNHLY; CDR2 reads FYNNEI. CDR3 sequence: CASRGGQGNQGF. CDR3 DNA sequence: TGTGCCAGCAGGGGAGGACAGGGGAACCAGGGCTTC.

CDR3 in amino acids: CASSLVAGGPNVYF. CDR3 bases: TGTGCCAGCAGCTTAGTAGCGGGGGGGCCCAATGTGTACTTC. The chain recombines TRBV7-9 with TRBJ2-7, with TRBD2 matching 11 bases. The CDR3 totals 14 residues. The ends lost 1 base at V and 12 bases at J; junction bases unmatched: 8. The germline V gene encodes CDR1 SEHNR and CDR2 FQNEAQ (reference sequence). The complete variable domain, with remaining parts taken from reference TRBV7-9 and TRBJ2-7, reads DTGVSQNPRHKITKRGQNVTFRCDPISEHNRLYWYRQTLGQGPEFLTYFQNEAQLEKSRLLSDRFSAERPKGSFSTLEIQRTEQGDSAMYLCASSLVAGGPNVYFGPGTRLTVT.

The chain uses TRBV11-2 and TRBJ2-5; 9 bases map to TRBD1. This CDR3 has 14 residues. J lost 3 bases, V lost 1 base, and 0 bases had no gene match. The V gene's germline CDR1 is SGHAT and CDR2 FQNNGV. The CDR3 loop is CASSLGDREETQYF. As DNA, the CDR3 is TGTGCCAGCAGCTTAGGGGACAGGGAAGAGACCCAGTACTTC. Drawing the rest from reference TRBV11-2 and TRBJ2-5, the complete variable domain is EAGVAQSPRYKIIEKRQSVAFWCNPISGHATLYWYQQILGQGPKLLIQFQNNGVVDDSQLPKDRFSAERLKGVDSTLKIQPAKLEDSAVYLCASSLGDREETQYFGPGTRLLVL.

V usage is TRBV4-1 and J usage is TRBJ2-1, with TRBD2 matching 16 bases. Germline CDR1 and CDR2: MGHRA and YSYEKL. The V and J ends lost 5 bases and 8 bases, in that order; junction bases with no gene match: 3. CDR3 length: 15 residues. The CDR3 reads CASSTGTSGGDEQFF. The CDR3 coding sequence is TGCGCCAGCAGCACCGGGACTAGCGGGGGGGATGAGCAGTTCTTC.

This rearrangement joins TRBV5-8 to TRBJ2-5, with TRBD2 identical over 14 bases. Losses at the gene ends were 3 bases for V and 2 bases for J; bases not matched to a gene: 9. CDR1 and CDR2 (germline): SGHTS, YDEGEE. The CDR3 has 18 amino acids. The CDR3 loop reads CASSWGLAGEGLQETQYF. The CDR3, as DNA: TGTGCCAGCAGCTGGGGACTAGCGGGGGAGGGGTTACAAGAGACCCAGTACTTC.